This T cell receptor beta chain derives from a study of cytomegalovirus exposure and HLA in healthy donors. Study findings and constraints: Researchers reported in a later analysis that a missense DCLRE1C variant was tied to TCR beta V- and J-gene trimming.

Germline loops: CDR1 MNHEY, CDR2 SMNVEV (reference sequence). The CDR3 contains 16 residues. About this clone: Its antigen is unknown. Sequence at one end of the junction differs from germline and may be a read error.

Primers for the PCR totalled 60 Vbeta and 13 Jbeta. Clones were sequenced by immunoSEQ multiplex PCR, and TCRdb holds only the in-frame ones, with some missing. Seen here are roughly 130,000 clones, about 80% observed once, and the top ten hold approximately 1.7%. The sequence derives from a woman in her 50s in good health and CMV-seronegative. Sequencing was performed on PBMCs. The V gene is TRBV27, the J gene TRBJ1-2; D possibly corresponds to TRBD1 (5 bases). Here the CDR3 DNA reads TGTGCCAGCAGCTTATCTGCGGGGGGTCCAAACTATGGCTACACCTTC. It codes for CASSLSAGGPNYGYTF.